This TCR beta chain came from a study of OX40 agonist ivuxolimab in advanced cancers. Sequenced by immunoSEQ multiplex PCR; TCRdb stores in-frame clones only, minus some. The sample includes some 99,000 clones, around nine tenths of them seen just once. This clone was detected a few times. The junction had 3 bases not matched to a gene; V was cut back by 6 bases and J by 0 bases. CDR1 KGHSH and CDR2 LQKENI come from the germline V gene. The CDR3 has 15 residues. The chain uses TRBV18 and TRBJ1-5, with 9 bases lining up with TRBD1. The material sequenced was CD4+ or CD8+ T cells sorted from blood, taken in a trial of the OX40 agonist ivuxolimab. This sequence was found in an adult with an advanced solid tumor such as melanoma, head and neck, liver or kidney cancer. The CDR3 coding sequence is TGTGCCAGCTCGGGGGACAGGGCTAGCAATCAGCCCCAGCATTTT. It encodes CASSGDRASNQPQHF.